The 18 T cell receptor beta chains presented below share a single source sample, sequenced in a study of blood T cell repertoires in COVID-19 (TCRdb year 2020). Libraries were constructed by the immunoSEQ multiplex PCR assay. The immuneACCESS repertoire file appears here via TCRdb, limited to in-frame rearrangements. These files lack a portion of the clones; in checked studies, under half of the deficit traces to unresolved V genes, and the cause of the others is not known. This sample holds approximately 190,000 clones; roughly 81% were observed only once. The top ten clonotypes cover more than 4.5% of the sample. Input material: peripheral blood. These receptors were taken from a woman in her 70s with active or convalescent COVID-19.

This clone has at least ten counts. V and J are TRBV23-1 and TRBJ1-1; 7 nucleotides agree with TRBD1. TRBV23-1 has ORF status, its function being uncertain. Trimming removed 11 bases from V and 7 bases from J; junction bases left unmatched: 7. There are 11 residues in the CDR3. CDR3 residues: CAGQVCSEAFF. CDR3 nucleotides: TGCGCCGGACAGGTTTGTAGTGAAGCTTTCTTT.

This sequence joins TRBV7-3 and TRBJ2-1, with D perhaps matching TRBD2 (6 bases). This CDR3 comprises 15 residues. From germline, CDR1 is SGHTA and CDR2 FQGTGA. Trimming shortened V by 3 bases and J by 6 bases, and 15 bases separated the two germline ends. The CDR3, as DNA: TGTGCCAGCAGCTTCCAGGCCACAGCGGGCAATGAGCAGTTCTTC. This sequence encodes CASSFQATAGNEQFF. Drawing the rest from reference TRBV7-3 and TRBJ2-1, the complete variable domain is GAGVSQTPSNKVTEKGKYVELRCDPISGHTALYWYRQSLGQGPEFLIYFQGTGAADDSGLPNDRFFAVRPEGSVSTLKIQRTERGDSAVYLCASSFQATAGNEQFFGPGTRLTVL.

In this sample, this clone turned up a few times. The rearrangement joins TRBV2 to TRBJ1-6; D unclear. Germline V gives CDR1 SNHLY, CDR2 FYNNEI. V was shortened by 4 bases and J by 5 bases, with 6 bases between the two germline ends. The CDR3 totals 13 residues. The CDR3 region is CASSVRDNSPLHF. The CDR3 coding sequence is TGTGCCAGCAGTGTGCGGGATAATTCACCCCTCCACTTT.

Only one count was recorded for this clone. This chain connects TRBV3-1 (or the pseudogene TRBV3-2) to TRBJ2-6; tentative D call: TRBD2 (6 bases). The CDR3 has 19 residues. V was shortened by 3 bases and J by 0 bases, with 18 bases between the two germline ends. Germline V CDR1 and CDR2: LGHDT, YNNKEL (reference sequence). CDR3 region: CASSQDGLLSFSGANVLTF. In DNA form, the CDR3 reads TGTGCCAGCAGCCAGGACGGACTACTATCATTCTCTGGGGCCAACGTCCTGACTTTC.

The sample holds many counts of this clone. This chain uses TRBV28 with TRBJ2-2, with 7 bases that match TRBD1. CDR3 length equals 16 residues. Per the germline V gene, CDR1 is MDHEN and CDR2 is SYDVKM. The V gene end was trimmed by 5 bases and the J gene end by 1 base; junction bases not matched to a gene: 7. The DNA for the CDR3 is TGTGCCAGCAGTCACGACAGGGACCGGAACACCGGGGAGCTGTTTTTT. Protein product: CASSHDRDRNTGELFF.

The chain combines TRBV5-1 with TRBJ2-3; 8 bases align to TRBD1. Trimming took 0 bases from V and 6 from J; bases not matched to a gene: 3. In germline, CDR1 is SGHRS, CDR2 YFSETQ. The CDR3 consists of 14 residues. CDR3 DNA: TGCGCCAGCAGCTTGGTTTCAGGGGGCGATACGCAGTATTTT. Translating gives CASSLVSGGDTQYF.

There are a few counts of this clone. CDR3 in amino acids: CASSHSYTGTGGAVEAFF. The CDR3, as DNA: TGTGCCAGCAGCCACTCGTATACCGGGACAGGGGGCGCGGTTGAAGCTTTCTTT. The rearrangement links TRBV7-9 to TRBJ1-1, with 12 nucleotides matching TRBD1. In germline, CDR1 is SEHNR, CDR2 FQNEAQ (reference sequence). The junction had 17 bases not matched to a gene; V was cut back by 5 bases and J by 7 bases. The CDR3 sequence is 18 residues long.

The CDR3 sequence is CASSSTGGGTEAFF. Here the CDR3 DNA reads TGTGCCAGCAGTTCGACAGGGGGAGGGACTGAAGCTTTCTTT. V and J are TRBV6-5 and TRBJ1-1; 9 bases align to TRBD1. This CDR3 has 14 residues. Trimming removed 4 bases from V and 5 bases from J; junction bases left unmatched: 5. Per the germline V gene, CDR1 is MNHEY and CDR2 is SVGAGI.

The chain carries TRBV5-6 and TRBJ2-7, with D perhaps matching TRBD1 (5 bases). V dropped 2 bases and J dropped 5 bases, with 8 bases sitting between them. This CDR3 is built from 12 residues. CDR1 and CDR2 (germline): SGHDT, YYEEEE. The CDR3 DNA is TGTGCCAGCAGCTTTGACAGAGACGAGCAGTACTTC. Protein: CASSFDRDEQYF.

The rearrangement uses TRBV5-4 and TRBJ2-5; TRBD2 matches at 14 bases. Germline V gives CDR1 SGHNT, CDR2 YYREEE (reference sequence). The CDR3 totals 17 residues. The CDR3 protein is CVAGPGTSGSWGETQYF. The CDR3 bases are TGTGTCGCGGGCCCCGGGACTAGCGGGAGTTGGGGAGAGACCCAGTACTTC.

This clone showed up just a few times. The J gene is TRBJ2-3, the V gene TRBV7-9; 11 positions agree with TRBD2. V shed 10 bases and J 0 bases; nucleotides not matched to a gene: 12. Per germline, CDR1 SEHNR and CDR2 FQNEAQ (reference sequence). This CDR3 has 17 residues. Written as DNA, the CDR3 is TGTGCCACCTCACCGGGACTAGCGGATATTAGCACAGATACGCAGTATTTT. The encoded protein is CATSPGLADISTDTQYF.

V and J are TRBV5-1 and TRBJ1-4; 11 bases align to TRBD1. The length of the CDR3 is 16 residues. V trimming: 0 bases; J trimming: 8 bases; junction bases outside the gene matches: 6. CDR1 and CDR2 (germline): SGHRS, YFSETQ. The CDR3 loop reads CASSLAPGTGGEKLFF. CDR3 bases: TGCGCCAGCAGCTTGGCCCCCGGGACAGGGGGAGAAAAACTGTTTTTT.

The chain links TRBV19 to TRBJ2-5; D perhaps matches TRBD2 (6 bases). This CDR3 comprises 13 residues. Between the trimmed V and J ends, which lost 4 bases and 4 bases, there was a span of 10 bases. CDR1 is LNHDA and CDR2 is SQIVND in the germline V gene (reference sequence). CDR3 sequence reads: CASSNGGLETQYF. The DNA for the CDR3 is TGTGCCAGTAGTAATGGAGGGTTAGAGACCCAGTACTTC. Together with reference TRBV19 and TRBJ2-5, the CDR3 gives the full variable domain: DGGITQSPKYLFRKEGQNVTLSCEQNLNHDAMYWYRQDPGQGLRLIYYSQIVNDFQKGDIAEGYSVSREKKESFPLTVTSAQKNPTAFYLCASSNGGLETQYFGPGTRLLVL.

CDR3 DNA: TGCGCCAGCAGCTTGGAGGGGGGGACCAATCAGCCCCAGCATTTT. The encoded protein is CASSLEGGTNQPQHF. The rearrangement uses TRBV5-1 and TRBJ1-5, with D perhaps matching TRBD1 (6 bases). V shed 0 bases and J shed 3 bases, with 10 bases lying between them. This CDR3 has 15 amino acids. Germline V lookup: CDR1 SGHRS, CDR2 YFSETQ. Filled out from reference TRBV5-1 and TRBJ1-5, the complete variable domain reads KAGVTQTPRYLIKTRGQQVTLSCSPISGHRSVSWYQQTPGQGLQFLFEYFSETQRNKGNFPGRFSGRQFSNSRSEMNVSTLELGDSALYLCASSLEGGTNQPQHFGDGTRLSIL.

The chain employs TRBV7-3 and TRBJ2-7, with D perhaps matching TRBD2 (5 bases). There are 13 residues in the CDR3. Germline V gives CDR1 SGHTA, CDR2 FQGTGA. Trimming pared 4 bases from V and 6 bases from J, leaving 13 bases between. CDR3 protein: CASSWVLGSEQYF. The CDR3 DNA is TGTGCCAGCAGCTGGGTCTTGGGGAGCGAGCAGTACTTC.

The table lists this clone with a few counts. This chain links TRBV9 with TRBJ1-2, with D tentatively TRBD1 (6 bases). The CDR3 loop spans 13 amino acids. Per the germline V gene, CDR1 is SGDLS and CDR2 is YYNGEE. V was pared by 0 bases and J by 6 bases, with 9 bases between. CDR3 coding DNA: TGTGCCAGCAGCGTAGTCCACAGGGATGGCTACACCTTC. Translation: CASSVVHRDGYTF.

The chain carries TRBV6-5 and TRBJ2-7; 10 bases agree with TRBD2. Looked up from germline, CDR1 is MNHEY and CDR2 is SVGAGI. The junction had 8 bases not matched to a gene; V was cut back by 6 bases and J by 6 bases. This CDR3 has 14 amino acids. The CDR3 here is CASRSAGGPSEQYF. CDR3 sequence (DNA): TGTGCCAGCAGGTCAGCGGGAGGGCCAAGCGAGCAGTACTTC.

The chain carries TRBV19 and TRBJ1-5; a weak D match, TRBD1 (6 bases). This CDR3 contains 16 residues. Germline-derived CDR1 and CDR2 are LNHDA and SQIVND (reference sequence). V was cut by 4 bases and J by 4 bases, with 17 bases left in between. The CDR3 DNA sequence: TGTGCCAGTAGTACCGGGGTAGGGGGAAGGAATCAGCCCCAGCATTTT. It encodes CASSTGVGGRNQPQHF.